One and the same sample provided the 3 T cell receptor beta chains below, sequenced in a study of blood T cell repertoires in COVID-19. The method was immunoSEQ multiplex PCR; TCRdb's version includes in-frame clones alone and lacks a portion of them. The sample shows some 46,000 clones, around four fifths of them seen only once. Sequenced: peripheral blood. Every receptor here comes from a man in his 60s with active COVID-19.

The rearrangement joins TRBV2 to TRBJ2-1; the match to TRBD2 covers 10 bases. The CDR3 sequence is 15 residues long. The germline CDR1 and CDR2 sequences are SNHLY and FYNNEI. The trim removed 7 bases at V and 7 bases at J, leaving 10 bases unmatched. The CDR3 reads CASKGSGGAGNEQFF. As DNA, the CDR3 is TGTGCCAGCAAGGGAAGCGGGGGGGCCGGGAATGAGCAGTTCTTC.

This chain connects TRBV6-1 to TRBJ1-5; D is undetermined. V lost 3 bases and J 7 bases, leaving 10 bases between the germline ends. CDR3 length: 13 residues. Germline assignment: CDR1 MNHNS and CDR2 SASEGT. The CDR3 DNA follows: TGTGCCAGCAGTGAGGGCCTGAGACAGCCCCAGCATTTT. The encoded protein is CASSEGLRQPQHF.

This chain links TRBV2 with TRBJ2-5, with 12 bases aligning to TRBD2. The V segment lost 2 bases and the J segment 5 bases; nucleotides outside the gene matches: 6. The germline gives CDR1 SNHLY, CDR2 FYNNEI. This CDR3 is 16 amino acids long. CDR3 coding DNA: TGTGCCAGCAGTGAAAAGCGACTAGCGGGGGCGGAGACCCAGTACTTC. Encoded protein: CASSEKRLAGAETQYF.